One and the same sample provided the 30 T cell receptor beta chains below, sequenced in a study of response to subunit inactivated influenza vaccine. One entry per CDR3 protein, called by TCRdb with MiXCR from the RT-PCR reads. The sample shows about 150,000 distinct CDR3 sequences, around 10% of them seen only once. The sample was CD8+ T cells sorted from PBMCs, taken less than 25 months after vaccination. The receptor source for this set is a man between 50 and 69 years old who received an inactivated influenza vaccine.

The CDR3 region has the DNA TGCGCCAGCAGCCTCCGGGACAGGGAGATTGACGAGCAGTACTTC. Amino acid sequence: CASSLRDREIDEQYF. V and J are TRBV4-1 and TRBJ2-7; 9 nucleotides match TRBD1. This CDR3 region has 15 residues. After removal of 4 bases from V and 5 bases from J, the junction contained 9 bases not matched to a gene. Looked up from germline, CDR1 is MGHRA and CDR2 is YSYEKL.

A few counts support this clonotype. The genes are TRBV6-2 or TRBV6-3 and TRBJ1-5; no clear D gene. The CDR3 runs 15 residues. V was shortened by 5 bases and J by 3 bases, with 14 bases between the two germline ends. Germline V lookup: CDR1 MNHEY, CDR2 SVGEGT. The CDR3 sequence: CASSLTRGNNQPQHF. CDR3 bases: TGTGCCAGCAGTCTTACTCGTGGGAACAATCAGCCCCAGCATTTT.

This clonotype was counted a few times. The rearrangement uses TRBV7-2 and TRBJ2-2, with TRBD2 identical over 7 bases. J lost 4 bases, V lost 5 bases, and 10 bases had no gene match. Germline loops: CDR1 SGHTA, CDR2 FQGNSA. The length of the CDR3 is 16 residues. CDR3 DNA sequence: TGTGCCAGCAGCCCCGCGGGAGTCACCCTCACCGGGGAGCTGTTTTTT. This codes for CASSPAGVTLTGELFF.

A few counts support this clonotype. V usage is TRBV6-2 or TRBV6-3 and J usage is TRBJ2-7; 9 bases are shared with TRBD2. In germline, CDR1 is MNHEY, CDR2 SVGEGT. V dropped 6 bases and J dropped 3; count of bases not matched to a gene: 15. This CDR3 has 17 residues. The CDR3 sequence: CASSWGLAWLFDYEQYF. The CDR3 DNA follows: TGTGCCAGCAGCTGGGGACTAGCTTGGCTGTTCGACTACGAGCAGTACTTC.

This sequence joins TRBV12-3 or TRBV12-4 and TRBJ2-5, with D possibly being TRBD2 (6 bases). V lost 5 bases and J lost 5, with 15 bases in between. The CDR3 runs to 14 residues. The CDR3 region has the DNA TGTGCCAGCAGTCTATTCCTTGGGGGGGAGACCCAGTACTTC. It translates to CASSLFLGGETQYF.

This clonotype was counted between two and nine times. V gene TRBV2 combines with J gene TRBJ2-7; 7 bases agree with TRBD1. The CDR3 length is 13 residues. Germline V gene sequence: CDR1 SNHLY, CDR2 FYNNEI. After removal of 4 bases from V and 4 bases from J, the junction contained 4 bases not matched to a gene. This chain's CDR3 is CASSGARGYEQYF. The CDR3 nucleotides are TGTGCCAGCAGTGGGGCCAGGGGGTACGAGCAGTACTTC.

This clonotype was seen at least ten times. The rearrangement uses TRBV5-1 and TRBJ2-1, with D perhaps TRBD1 (6 bases). V was cut by 2 bases and J by 0 bases, with 9 bases left in between. The CDR3 runs to 15 residues. CDR1 and CDR2 from the germline V gene are SGHRS and YFSETQ. The CDR3 spells CASSFTGSSYNEQFF. Written as DNA, the CDR3 is TGCGCCAGCAGCTTTACAGGGAGCTCCTACAATGAGCAGTTCTTC.

The sample holds a few counts of this clonotype. This chain uses TRBV6-1 with TRBJ2-3, with 13 bases matching TRBD2. Germline V gene lookup returns CDR1 MNHNS and CDR2 SASEGT. The CDR3 is 15 residues long. V was clipped by 5 bases and J by 5 bases; unmatched bases: 4. CDR3 nucleotides: TGTGCCAGCAGTCGCACTAGCGGGAGGGAAGATACGCAGTATTTT. This translates into CASSRTSGREDTQYF.

In this sample, this clonotype turned up a few times. The V gene is TRBV29-1, the J gene TRBJ2-6, with 8 bases matching TRBD1. Germline CDR1 and CDR2: SQVTM and ANQGSEA. CDR3 length equals 17 residues. Trimming cost V 6 bases and J 2 bases; bases outside gene matches: 12. The CDR3 coding sequence is TGCAGCGTCGTTGCCGGGACAGGTAGGACTGGGGCCAACGTCCTGACTTTC. It specifies CSVVAGTGRTGANVLTF.

This clonotype was counted only a few times. The chain employs TRBV6-2 or TRBV6-3 and TRBJ2-5, with a tentative D call TRBD1 (6 bases). Germline CDR1 reads MNHEY; CDR2 reads SVGEGT. V was clipped by 7 bases and J by 1 base, with 13 bases between them. The CDR3 is 14 amino acids. CDR3 residues: CASTFRGTQETQYF. CDR3 DNA: TGTGCCAGCACCTTCAGGGGTACCCAAGAGACCCAGTACTTC.

In this sample, this clonotype turned up a few times. The chain carries TRBV28 and TRBJ2-7, with TRBD2 matching 9 bases. CDR1 and CDR2 from the germline V gene are MDHEN and SYDVKM. The V segment lost 5 bases and the J segment 0 bases; nucleotides outside the gene matches: 8. This CDR3 has 16 amino acids. DNA of the CDR3: TGTGCCAGCAGTACCCTAGCGGGGACCTACTCCTACGAGCAGTACTTC. It is translated as CASSTLAGTYSYEQYF. Variable domain in full (rest from reference TRBV28 and TRBJ2-7): DVKVTQSSRYLVKRTGEKVFLECVQDMDHENMFWYRQDPGLGLRLIYFSYDVKMKEKGDIPEGYSVSREKKERFSLILESASTNQTSMYLCASSTLAGTYSYEQYFGPGTRLTVT.

This sequence joins TRBV6-2 or TRBV6-3 and TRBJ1-6, with 10 bases lining up with TRBD1. The CDR3 has 20 amino acids. V lost 5 bases and J lost 0; bases outside the gene matches: 13. CDR1 is MNHEY and CDR2 is SVGEGT in the germline V gene. CDR3 nucleotides: TGTGCCAGCAGTACGGACAGGGGGTTTATCTCGAGCTCCTATAATTCACCCCTCCACTTT. Amino acid sequence: CASSTDRGFISSSYNSPLHF.

This clonotype was found a few times. The genes are TRBV6-5 and TRBJ1-2, with unresolved D. The germline V and J ends were trimmed by 0 bases and 4 bases, with 9 bases remaining between them. The CDR3 is 14 residues long. CDR1 and CDR2 (germline): MNHEY, SVGAGI. The CDR3: CASSYSGTLYGYTF. The CDR3 nucleotides are TGTGCCAGCAGTTACTCCGGCACCCTCTATGGCTACACCTTC.

This clonotype came up a few times. The chain uses TRBV11-2 and TRBJ2-7, with D unclear. The V gene's germline CDR1 is SGHAT and CDR2 FQNNGV. V was pared by 3 bases and J by 2 bases, with 11 bases between. This CDR3 comprises 14 residues. The CDR3 loop is CASSLGSSTYEQYF. The CDR3 bases are TGTGCCAGCAGCTTGGGGTCTTCAACCTACGAGCAGTACTTC.

A word on this clonotype: A read error may account for a junction end that differs from germline. The chain joins TRBV6-4 to TRBJ2-1, with 10 positions matching TRBD2. Germline values: CDR1 MRHNA, CDR2 SNTAGT. This CDR3 is 14 amino acids long. CDR3 nucleotide sequence: TGTGCCAGCAGCGACTTAGCGGGGGGCAATGAGCAGTTCTTC. Its translation is CASSDLAGGNEQFF.

This clonotype has at least ten counts. The chain employs TRBV6-1 and TRBJ2-7; tentative D call: TRBD2 (7 bases). The CDR3 contains 16 residues. Per the germline V gene, CDR1 is MNHNS and CDR2 is SASEGT. V lost 7 bases to trimming and J lost 6 bases, with 25 bases between them. The CDR3 DNA reads TGTGCCAGCACTCCCCGGGGGGCCACGGTTCTCTCCGAGCAGTACTTC. This codes for CASTPRGATVLSEQYF.

There are a few counts of this clonotype. This chain joins TRBV12-3 or TRBV12-4 and TRBJ2-5; TRBD1 aligns across 8 bases. This CDR3 has 14 amino acids. J lost 7 bases, V lost 6 bases, and 10 bases had no gene match. CDR3 DNA: TGTGCCAGCAGGGACAGGGCCGGCCAGTTGACCCAGTACTTC. Protein: CASRDRAGQLTQYF.

The rearrangement links TRBV7-2 to TRBJ2-5; 10 bases are shared with TRBD2. Germline lookup yields CDR1 SGHTA and CDR2 FQGNSA. The V and J ends lost 1 base and 5 bases, in that order; junction bases with no gene match: 7. This CDR3 has 16 amino acids. The DNA for the CDR3 is TGTGCCAGCAGCTTAGACGCTAGCGGGAGTGGGGAGACCCAGTACTTC. The encoded protein is CASSLDASGSGETQYF.

CDR3 sequence reads: CASSLEPQGYNSPLHF. Written as DNA, the CDR3 is TGTGCCAGCAGCTTAGAGCCGCAGGGGTATAATTCACCCCTCCACTTT. The V gene is TRBV7-2, the J gene TRBJ1-6; possible D gene TRBD1, 6 bases. The V and J ends lost 1 base and 4 bases respectively, with 11 bases between them. The CDR3 has 16 residues. CDR1 is SGHTA and CDR2 is FQGNSA in the germline V gene. The whole variable domain, filled in from reference TRBV7-2 and TRBJ1-6, reads GAGVSQSPSNKVTEKGKDVELRCDPISGHTALYWYRQSLGQGLEFLIYFQGNSAPDKSGLPSDRFSAERTGGSVSTLTIQRTQQEDSAVYLCASSLEPQGYNSPLHFGNGTRLTVT.

The rearrangement joins TRBV11-2 to TRBJ1-1, with D unresolved. Trimming removed 2 bases at V and 7 bases at J, with 14 bases between. CDR1 SGHAT and CDR2 FQNNGV come from the germline V gene. The CDR3 sequence is 14 residues long. In DNA, the CDR3 is TGTGCCAGCAGCTTATTGGCGGGGTATGGTGAAGCTTTCTTT. This encodes CASSLLAGYGEAFF.

The chain uses TRBV6-5 and TRBJ1-4; 8 bases align to TRBD1. The CDR3 consists of 19 residues. Germline lookup yields CDR1 MNHEY and CDR2 SVGAGI. The trim removed 1 base at V and 4 bases at J, leaving 14 bases unmatched. CDR3 sequence: CASSYFGAGGSSGNEKLFF. The CDR3 DNA sequence: TGTGCCAGCAGTTACTTTGGGGCAGGGGGCTCGTCGGGTAATGAAAAACTGTTTTTT.

The chain combines TRBV11-2 with TRBJ2-7; 8 nucleotides line up with TRBD1. There are 15 residues in the CDR3. CDR1 is SGHAT, CDR2 FQNNGV, per germline. Trimming removed 5 bases from V and 2 bases from J; junction bases left unmatched: 8. The CDR3 loop is CASSTPTGAAYEQYF. The CDR3 nucleotides are TGTGCCAGCAGCACACCGACAGGGGCCGCCTACGAGCAGTACTTC.

This clonotype was observed many times. The V and J genes are TRBV6-5 and TRBJ2-3; 15 bases align to TRBD2. V shed 1 base, J shed 7 bases, and the junction held 6 bases outside the gene matches. CDR1 and CDR2 from the germline V gene are MNHEY and SVGAGI. The CDR3 extends over 17 amino acids. Here the CDR3 DNA reads TGTGCCAGCAGTTACTACGGACTAGCGGGGGGGCCATATACGCAGTATTTT. It codes for CASSYYGLAGGPYTQYF.

As to this clonotype: At one end, the junction sequence differs from germline, possibly due to a read error. The J gene is TRBJ2-7, the V gene TRBV5-5; D is undetermined. CDR1 and CDR2 (germline): SGHKS, YYEKEE (reference sequence). This CDR3 is 12 amino acids long. The CDR3 sequence is CASILNNYEQYF. In DNA, the CDR3 is TGTGCCAGCATCTTGAACAATTACGAGCAGTACTTC.

In its sample, this clonotype was seen a few times. J is TRBJ2-5 and V is TRBV6-2 or TRBV6-3; no clear D gene. Germline lookup yields CDR1 MNHEY and CDR2 SVGEGT. This CDR3 region has 13 residues. The V end lost 4 bases, the J end lost 2 bases, and 8 bases lay between the germline ends. CDR3 coding DNA: TGTGCCAGCAGTTTTTGGGATCAAGAGACCCAGTACTTC. Its translation is CASSFWDQETQYF.

The gene calls are TRBV9 and TRBJ2-3; 10 bases are shared with TRBD2. The germline V gene has CDR1 SGDLS and CDR2 YYNGEE. The CDR3 sequence is 18 residues long. Germline trimming cut 0 bases from V and 3 bases from J; bases unmatched to any gene: 10. The CDR3, as DNA: TGTGCCAGCAGCGTAGTGGGGCTAGCGGGAGACTTAACAGATACGCAGTATTTT. This sequence encodes CASSVVGLAGDLTDTQYF.

The sample holds many counts of this clonotype. The V call is TRBV9, the J call TRBJ1-3; TRBD1 aligns across 9 bases. CDR3 size: 14 residues. Germline V gene sequence: CDR1 SGDLS, CDR2 YYNGEE. The V segment lost 4 bases and the J segment 6 bases; nucleotides outside the gene matches: 5. The CDR3 spells CASSHTGGENTIYF. CDR3 nucleotide sequence: TGTGCCAGCAGCCACACAGGGGGCGAAAACACCATATATTTT. The whole variable domain, remainder taken from reference TRBV9 and TRBJ1-3, is DSGVTQTPKHLITATGQRVTLRCSPRSGDLSVYWYQQSLDQGLQFLIQYYNGEERAKGNILERFSAQQFPDLHSELNLSSLELGDSALYFCASSHTGGENTIYFGEGSWLTVV.

This clonotype has more than one count but fewer than ten. The V and J genes are TRBV5-4 and TRBJ2-3, with 7 nucleotides matching TRBD2. The CDR3 runs 16 residues. Germline assignment: CDR1 SGHNT and CDR2 YYREEE (reference sequence). Trimming at V came to 0 bases and at J to 0 bases, leaving 4 bases not matched to a gene. CDR3 bases: TGTGCCAGCAGCTTGGGAGCGGGACCTAGCACAGATACGCAGTATTTT. This sequence encodes CASSLGAGPSTDTQYF. The entire variable domain, with the rest obtained from reference TRBV5-4 and TRBJ2-3, is as follows: ETGVTQSPTHLIKTRGQQVTLRCSSQSGHNTVSWYQQALGQGPQFIFQYYREEENGRGNFPPRFSGLQFPNYSSELNVNALELDDSALYLCASSLGAGPSTDTQYFGPGTRLTVL.

This clonotype was observed many times. The chain is built from TRBV7-2 and TRBJ2-2, with D perhaps TRBD1 (7 bases). The V gene lost 10 bases and the J gene lost 6 bases, with 9 bases spanning the gap. Germline V CDR1 and CDR2: SGHTA, FQGNSA. This CDR3 contains 11 residues. The CDR3 region has the DNA TGTGCCATCAGGGGGGCCGGGGAGCTGTTTTTT. This encodes CAIRGAGELFF.

This clonotype was seen a handful of times. The rearrangement joins TRBV6-2 or TRBV6-3 to TRBJ2-7; 15 bases agree with TRBD2. Germline CDR1 is MNHEY and CDR2 is SVGEGT. The CDR3 has 17 amino acids. V lost 3 bases to trimming and J lost 4 bases; unmatched junction nucleotides: 7. The DNA for the CDR3 is TGTGCCAGCAGTTATTCTTGGACTAGCGGGAGGGAGTACGAGCAGTACTTC. Amino acids: CASSYSWTSGREYEQYF.